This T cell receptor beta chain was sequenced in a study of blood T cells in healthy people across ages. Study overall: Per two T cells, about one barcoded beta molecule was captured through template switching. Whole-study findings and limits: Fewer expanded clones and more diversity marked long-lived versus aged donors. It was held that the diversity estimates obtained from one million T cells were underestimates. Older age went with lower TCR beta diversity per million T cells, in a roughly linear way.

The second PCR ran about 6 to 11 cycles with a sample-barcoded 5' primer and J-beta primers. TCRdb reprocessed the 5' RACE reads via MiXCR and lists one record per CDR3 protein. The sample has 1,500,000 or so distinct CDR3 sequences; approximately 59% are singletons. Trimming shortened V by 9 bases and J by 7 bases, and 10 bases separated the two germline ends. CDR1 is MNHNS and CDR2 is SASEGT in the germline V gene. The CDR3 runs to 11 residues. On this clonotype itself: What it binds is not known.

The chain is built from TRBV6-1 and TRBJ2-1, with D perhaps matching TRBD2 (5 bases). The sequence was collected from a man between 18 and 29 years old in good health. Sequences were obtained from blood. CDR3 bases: TGTGCCAGGGGTTCGGGGAATGAGCAGTTCTTC. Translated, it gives CARGSGNEQFF.